This TCR beta chain originates from a study of neurological immune-mediated disorders. One entry per CDR3 protein results from TCRdb running MiXCR on the 5' RACE reads. The table has about 50,000 distinct CDR3 sequences, roughly 17% seen once. The CDR3 totals 14 residues. V shed 4 bases and J shed 9 bases, with 19 bases lying between them. In germline, CDR1 is SGHRS, CDR2 YFSETQ. The receptor was derived from a man aged 55-75 years in good health. The rearrangement joins TRBV5-1 to TRBJ2-5; D possibly matches TRBD1 or TRBD2 (9 bases each). Material for sequencing was PBMCs. CDR3 in amino acids: CASSLDRGGRAQYF. CDR3 coding DNA: TGCGCCAGCAGCCTGGACAGGGGCGGGAGGGCCCAGTACTTC.